This TCR beta chain was documented in a study of blood T cell repertoires in COVID-19. At the level of the study: Some COVID-19 samples were acute and others convalescent; all came from the United States, Italy and Spain. T cells, B-cell-depleted T cells, or PBMCs supplied cDNA or gDNA.

This CDR3 region has 14 residues. Germline V gives CDR1 MNHEY, CDR2 SMNVEV (reference sequence). V shed 6 bases and J shed 6 bases, with 17 bases lying between them. TCRdb's copy holds only in-frame clones and misses some; the assay was immunoSEQ multiplex PCR. This table holds 380,000 or so clones, over 65% found once. This clonotype was obtained from a human donor with acute or convalescent COVID-19. The donor label of this sample is uncertain. Sequencing was done on a sample of peripheral blood. This chain uses TRBV27 with TRBJ1-2, with D perhaps matching TRBD1 (5 bases). The CDR3 loop reads CASRRSQGIDGYTF. The CDR3 DNA reads as TGTGCCAGCAGAAGAAGCCAGGGAATCGATGGCTACACCTTC.